This TCR beta chain came from a study of blood T cell repertoires in COVID-19. Study details: Samples taken during acute and convalescent COVID-19 were collected in the United States, Italy and Spain.

The CDR3 has 16 amino acids. V dropped 0 bases and J dropped 4; count of bases not matched to a gene: 4. The germline V gene encodes CDR1 MDHEN and CDR2 SYDVKM. Profiled with immunoSEQ multiplex PCR; TCRdb holds only in-frame clones, not every one. The sample has fewer than 200,000 clones, over 80% seen once. Followed longitudinally, the Seattle patients had been enrolled during active infection. The rearrangement joins TRBV28 to TRBJ2-2; 8 bases are shared with TRBD1. Sequencing input: peripheral blood. The receptor was isolated from a woman between 70 and 85 years old with COVID-19, enrolled during active disease. The CDR3 nucleotides are TGTGCCAGCAGTTTATGGCAGGGGGCCGGCACCGGGGAGCTGTTTTTT. It specifies CASSLWQGAGTGELFF.